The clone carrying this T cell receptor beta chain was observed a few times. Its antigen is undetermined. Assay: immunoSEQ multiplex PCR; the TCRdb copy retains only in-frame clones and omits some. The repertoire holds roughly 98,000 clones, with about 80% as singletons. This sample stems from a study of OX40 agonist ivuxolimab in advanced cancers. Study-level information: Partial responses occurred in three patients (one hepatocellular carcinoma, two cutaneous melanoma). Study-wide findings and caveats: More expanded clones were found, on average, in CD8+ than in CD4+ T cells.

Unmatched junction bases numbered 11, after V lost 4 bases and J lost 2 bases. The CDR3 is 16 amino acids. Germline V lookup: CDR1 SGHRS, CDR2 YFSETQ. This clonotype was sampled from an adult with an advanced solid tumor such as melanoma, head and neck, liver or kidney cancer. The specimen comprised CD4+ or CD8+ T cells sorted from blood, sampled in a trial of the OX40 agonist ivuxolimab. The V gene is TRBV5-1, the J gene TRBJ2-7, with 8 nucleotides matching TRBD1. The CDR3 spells CASSLFGGQDPYEQYF. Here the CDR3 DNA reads TGCGCCAGCAGCCTCTTCGGGGGACAGGACCCCTACGAGCAGTACTTC.